These T cell receptor beta chains were read from a single sample in a study of CD8+ T cells in alopecia areata. Libraries were prepared by immunoSEQ multiplex PCR; TCRdb keeps only in-frame clonotypes and omits some of them. The table has tens of thousands of clones, approximately 60% seen once; the top ten hold around a sixth. This specimen was CD8+ T cells sorted from blood, taken at week 0. Receptors originate from a human donor with alopecia areata. CDR3s include the opening cysteine and the closing phenylalanine or tryptophan. The D gene is left open where the match is weak. Not all rows give a size; the values are once, few, many and, for expanded clones, a class.

d_gene: TRBD2
abundance: -
j_gene: TRBJ2-5
v_gene: TRBV29-1
CDR3nt: TGCAGCGTTGTCGGGACTAGTGGGGGAGAGACCCAGTACTTC
CDR3aa: CSVVGTSGGETQYF

d_gene: TRBD2
abundance: -
j_gene: TRBJ2-3
v_gene: TRBV30
CDR3nt: TGTGCCTACCCCTTAGCGGGAGGCACAGATACGCAGTATTTT
CDR3aa: CAYPLAGGTDTQYF

d_gene: -
abundance: many
j_gene: TRBJ1-2
v_gene: TRBV27
CDR3nt: TGTGCCACCGGGCGAGGCTATGGCTACACCTTC
CDR3aa: CATGRGYGYTF

d_gene: TRBD1
abundance: -
j_gene: TRBJ2-1
v_gene: TRBV28
CDR3nt: TGTGCCAGCAGCCCGGGACAGATCTACAATGAGCAGTTCTTC
CDR3aa: CASSPGQIYNEQFF

d_gene: TRBD1
abundance: many
j_gene: TRBJ2-4
v_gene: TRBV19
CDR3nt: TGTGCCAGTAGTCCTACAGGGGCGGGCATTCAGTACTTC
CDR3aa: CASSPTGAGIQYF

d_gene: TRBD2
abundance: few
j_gene: TRBJ2-5
v_gene: TRBV29-1
CDR3nt: TGCAGCGTTGAATGGAGGCTAGCGGGGGCTGCCTCAGCGGAGACCCAGTACTTC
CDR3aa: CSVEWRLAGAASAETQYF

d_gene: TRBD1
abundance: -
j_gene: TRBJ1-2
v_gene: TRBV27
CDR3nt: TGTGCCAGCAGTTTGCAGGGGGCACGAGGCTACACCTTC
CDR3aa: CASSLQGARGYTF

d_gene: TRBD2
abundance: -
j_gene: TRBJ2-7
v_gene: TRBV10-3
CDR3nt: TGTGCCATCAGTGAGGCGGGGGACGAGCAGTACTTC
CDR3aa: CAISEAGDEQYF

d_gene: TRBD1
abundance: -
j_gene: TRBJ2-7
v_gene: TRBV30
CDR3nt: TGTGCCTGGAATTTGGGACAGGGGGGTAACGAGCAGTACTTC
CDR3aa: CAWNLGQGGNEQYF

d_gene: TRBD1
abundance: -
j_gene: TRBJ1-2
v_gene: TRBV6-5
CDR3nt: TGTGCCAGCAGTGCCCGGGACAGGGTCTTCTATGGCTACACCTTC
CDR3aa: CASSARDRVFYGYTF

d_gene: TRBD1
abundance: -
j_gene: TRBJ2-7
v_gene: TRBV2
CDR3nt: TGTGCCAGCAGTTCCAGACAGGGTCCCTACGAGCAGTACTTC
CDR3aa: CASSSRQGPYEQYF

d_gene: TRBD1
abundance: few
j_gene: TRBJ2-7
v_gene: TRBV13
CDR3nt: TGTGCCAGCAGCCTGGGACAGTCCTACGAGCAGTACTTC
CDR3aa: CASSLGQSYEQYF

d_gene: TRBD1
abundance: -
j_gene: TRBJ2-7
v_gene: TRBV4-3
CDR3nt: TGCGCCAGCAGCATCGGGACAGGGTCCCCCTACGAGCAGTACTTC
CDR3aa: CASSIGTGSPYEQYF

d_gene: -
abundance: few
j_gene: TRBJ2-1
v_gene: TRBV18
CDR3nt: TGTGCCAGCTCGCCTCCCCCGCGCACAAGCTCCTACAATGAGCAGTTCTTC
CDR3aa: CASSPPPRTSSYNEQFF

d_gene: -
abundance: -
j_gene: TRBJ2-6
v_gene: TRBV7-9
CDR3nt: TGTGCCAGCAGCTTGGACCTCTCTGGGGCCAACGTCCTGACTTTC
CDR3aa: CASSLDLSGANVLTF

d_gene: -
abundance: -
j_gene: TRBJ2-2
v_gene: TRBV27
CDR3nt: TGTGCCAGCAGTTTTTCTCAGGGGTACACCGGGGAGCTGTTTTTT
CDR3aa: CASSFSQGYTGELFF

d_gene: -
abundance: -
j_gene: TRBJ2-1
v_gene: TRBV7-6
CDR3nt: TGTGCCAGCAGCTTAGCTGGACCTTACAATGAGCAGTTCTTC
CDR3aa: CASSLAGPYNEQFF

d_gene: -
abundance: -
j_gene: TRBJ1-2
v_gene: TRBV29-1
CDR3nt: TGCAGCGTTGATGAACAGGGCCTATCCTTTAACTATGGCTACACCTTC
CDR3aa: CSVDEQGLSFNYGYTF

d_gene: -
abundance: -
j_gene: TRBJ2-3
v_gene: TRBV29-1
CDR3nt: TGCAGCGCGGTCTATACAGATACGCAGTATTTT
CDR3aa: CSAVYTDTQYF

d_gene: -
abundance: -
j_gene: TRBJ1-2
v_gene: TRBV29-1
CDR3nt: TGCAGCGTTGATGGAAATAACTATGGCTACACCTTC
CDR3aa: CSVDGNNYGYTF

d_gene: -
abundance: few
j_gene: TRBJ2-1
v_gene: TRBV15
CDR3nt: TGTGCCACCAGCAATCGGGGTCCCAATGAGCAGTTCTTC
CDR3aa: CATSNRGPNEQFF

d_gene: -
abundance: -
j_gene: TRBJ2-7
v_gene: TRBV9
CDR3nt: TGTGCCAGCGCGAGATCGCCTTCCTACGAGCAGTACTTC
CDR3aa: CASARSPSYEQYF

d_gene: -
abundance: -
j_gene: TRBJ2-5
v_gene: TRBV27
CDR3nt: TGTGCCAGCAGGGGGCTGGGCCCCCAAGAGACCCAGTACTTC
CDR3aa: CASRGLGPQETQYF

d_gene: -
abundance: once
j_gene: TRBJ1-1
v_gene: TRBV10-2
CDR3nt: TGCGCCAGCAGTGGACACCTCATGAACACTGAAGCTTTCTTT
CDR3aa: CASSGHLMNTEAFF

d_gene: TRBD2
abundance: -
j_gene: TRBJ2-7
v_gene: TRBV4-1
CDR3nt: TGCGCCAGCAGCCCAAGCGGGGCCCCCTACGAGCAGTACTTC
CDR3aa: CASSPSGAPYEQYF

d_gene: -
abundance: few
j_gene: TRBJ1-2
v_gene: TRBV11-2
CDR3nt: TGTGCCAGCGGGGTAAAGTGGCAGCCTGCTGGCTACACCTTC
CDR3aa: CASGVKWQPAGYTF

d_gene: TRBD1
abundance: -
j_gene: TRBJ1-2
v_gene: TRBV30
CDR3nt: TGTGCCTGGAGTGAGCGGGACAGGACCCTTAACTATGGCTACACCTTC
CDR3aa: CAWSERDRTLNYGYTF

d_gene: TRBD1
abundance: -
j_gene: TRBJ2-2
v_gene: TRBV7-9
CDR3nt: TGTGCCAGCAGCCCCCGACAGGGGGAAAGTGACACCGGGGAGCTGTTTTTT
CDR3aa: CASSPRQGESDTGELFF

d_gene: -
abundance: few
j_gene: TRBJ2-7
v_gene: TRBV13
CDR3nt: TGTGCCAGCAGCTCGATTCTAGCGTCTCACGAGCAGTACTTC
CDR3aa: CASSSILASHEQYF

d_gene: TRBD1
abundance: -
j_gene: TRBJ1-5
v_gene: TRBV18
CDR3nt: TGTGCCAGCTCACCACCGGACAGGGACCCCAATCAGCCCCAGCATTTT
CDR3aa: CASSPPDRDPNQPQHF

d_gene: -
abundance: few
j_gene: TRBJ2-3
v_gene: TRBV7-3
CDR3nt: TGTGCCAGCAGCCACGACCCGCGCTGGCAGTATTTT
CDR3aa: CASSHDPRWQYF

d_gene: -
abundance: -
j_gene: TRBJ2-5
v_gene: TRBV7-3
CDR3nt: TGTGCCAGCAGCTTGGAAGGCCAAGAGACCCAGTACTTC
CDR3aa: CASSLEGQETQYF

d_gene: TRBD2
abundance: -
j_gene: TRBJ2-1
v_gene: TRBV5-4
CDR3nt: TGTGCCAGCAGCTTGGTCGACTACACTAGCGGGACATCGTACAATGAGCAGTTCTTC
CDR3aa: CASSLVDYTSGTSYNEQFF

d_gene: -
abundance: -
j_gene: TRBJ1-1
v_gene: TRBV10-3
CDR3nt: TGTGCCATCAGTGAGTCTCAGGGTCACACTGAAGCTTTCTTT
CDR3aa: CAISESQGHTEAFF

d_gene: TRBD2
abundance: -
j_gene: TRBJ2-1
v_gene: TRBV4-3
CDR3nt: TGCGCCAGCAGCCTCCGGGAGGGGGGTGGCAATGAGCAGTTCTTC
CDR3aa: CASSLREGGGNEQFF

d_gene: TRBD1
abundance: -
j_gene: TRBJ2-1
v_gene: TRBV20-1
CDR3nt: TGCATTATGGACAGGTTCGATGAGCAGTTCTTC
CDR3aa: CIMDRFDEQFF

d_gene: -
abundance: -
j_gene: TRBJ2-3
v_gene: TRBV5-4
CDR3nt: TGTGCCAGCAGCCCGGGGGATACCGGCACAGATACGCAGTATTTT
CDR3aa: CASSPGDTGTDTQYF

d_gene: TRBD1
abundance: -
j_gene: TRBJ2-7
v_gene: TRBV18
CDR3nt: TGTGCCAGCTCACCCCAGGGACAGGCCTACGAGCAGTACTTC
CDR3aa: CASSPQGQAYEQYF

d_gene: -
abundance: -
j_gene: TRBJ1-4
v_gene: TRBV27
CDR3nt: TGTGCCAGCAGTTTCTCCCGACGGGGTGAAAAACTGTTTTTT
CDR3aa: CASSFSRRGEKLFF

d_gene: -
abundance: -
j_gene: TRBJ2-5
v_gene: TRBV25-1
CDR3nt: TGTGCCAGCAGTGCCAGTCGACAAGAGACCCAGTACTTC
CDR3aa: CASSASRQETQYF

d_gene: -
abundance: few
j_gene: TRBJ1-5
v_gene: TRBV27
CDR3nt: TGTGCCAGCAGTGGGCCAGGGTTTCAGCCCCAGCATTTT
CDR3aa: CASSGPGFQPQHF

d_gene: TRBD2
abundance: -
j_gene: TRBJ2-3
v_gene: TRBV5-4
CDR3nt: TGTGCCAGCAGGGTAGCGGGGGGAAAGGGAGATACGCAGTATTTT
CDR3aa: CASRVAGGKGDTQYF

d_gene: -
abundance: -
j_gene: TRBJ1-3
v_gene: TRBV4-2
CDR3nt: TGTGCCAGCAGCCAAGAAGGCTCTAGCACTGGAAACACCATATATTTT
CDR3aa: CASSQEGSSTGNTIYF

d_gene: TRBD2
abundance: -
j_gene: TRBJ2-1
v_gene: TRBV30
CDR3nt: TGTGCCTGGAGTGGGGGAGTAGCGGGCAATGAGCAGTTCTTC
CDR3aa: CAWSGGVAGNEQFF

d_gene: -
abundance: -
j_gene: TRBJ2-1
v_gene: TRBV27
CDR3nt: TGTGCCAGCAATGAGGGGGGCAATGAGCAGTTCTTC
CDR3aa: CASNEGGNEQFF

d_gene: -
abundance: -
j_gene: TRBJ1-4
v_gene: TRBV29-1
CDR3nt: TGCAGCGTCTTAGTCGCAACTAATGAAAAACTGTTTTTT
CDR3aa: CSVLVATNEKLFF

d_gene: TRBD1
abundance: -
j_gene: TRBJ2-3
v_gene: TRBV4-1
CDR3nt: TGCGCCAGCAGCCAGGGGACAGGGGAAGTCACAGATACGCAGTATTTT
CDR3aa: CASSQGTGEVTDTQYF

d_gene: -
abundance: -
j_gene: TRBJ1-1
v_gene: TRBV28
CDR3nt: TGTGCCAGCAGTTTACCTACTACAGGGACTAACACTGAAGCTTTCTTT
CDR3aa: CASSLPTTGTNTEAFF

d_gene: TRBD1
abundance: -
j_gene: TRBJ1-5
v_gene: TRBV27
CDR3nt: TGTGCCAGCCGGACAGGGAGGCAGCCCCAGCATTTT
CDR3aa: CASRTGRQPQHF